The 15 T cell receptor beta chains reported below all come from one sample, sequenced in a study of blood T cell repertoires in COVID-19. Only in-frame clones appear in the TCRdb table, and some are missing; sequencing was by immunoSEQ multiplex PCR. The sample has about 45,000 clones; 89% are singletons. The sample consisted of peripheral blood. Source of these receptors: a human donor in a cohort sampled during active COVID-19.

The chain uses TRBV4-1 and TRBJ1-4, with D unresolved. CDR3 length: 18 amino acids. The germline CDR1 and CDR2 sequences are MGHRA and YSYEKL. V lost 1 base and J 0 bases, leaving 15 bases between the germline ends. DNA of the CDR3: TGCGCCAGCAGCCAAGGGAGGCGGGGTGGGGCAACTAATGAAAAACTGTTTTTT. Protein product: CASSQGRRGGATNEKLFF.

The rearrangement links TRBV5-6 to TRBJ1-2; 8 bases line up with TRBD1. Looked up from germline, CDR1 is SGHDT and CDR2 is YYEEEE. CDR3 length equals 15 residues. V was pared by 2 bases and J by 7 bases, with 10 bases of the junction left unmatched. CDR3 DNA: TGTGCCAGCAGCTTTGGGACAGGCGCCCTCGGTGGCTACACCTTC. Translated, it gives CASSFGTGALGGYTF.

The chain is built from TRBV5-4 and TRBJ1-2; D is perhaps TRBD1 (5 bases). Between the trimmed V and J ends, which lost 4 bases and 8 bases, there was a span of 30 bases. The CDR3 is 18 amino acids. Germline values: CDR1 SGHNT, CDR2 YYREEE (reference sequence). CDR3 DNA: TGTGCCAGCAGCCGACCGGGACTTCTTACTCCGTTAGTCGACGGCTACACCTTC. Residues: CASSRPGLLTPLVDGYTF.

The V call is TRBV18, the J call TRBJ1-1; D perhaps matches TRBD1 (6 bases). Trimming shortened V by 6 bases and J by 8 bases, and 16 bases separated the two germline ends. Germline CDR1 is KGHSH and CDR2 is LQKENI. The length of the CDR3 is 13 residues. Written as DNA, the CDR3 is TGTGCCAGCTCGGCAGGGGTGGGGTCAGAAGCTTTCTTT. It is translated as CASSAGVGSEAFF.

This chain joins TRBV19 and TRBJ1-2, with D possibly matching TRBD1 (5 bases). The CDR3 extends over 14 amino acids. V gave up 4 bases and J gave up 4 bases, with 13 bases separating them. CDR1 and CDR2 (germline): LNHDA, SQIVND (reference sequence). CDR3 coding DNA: TGTGCCAGTAGTAATACCAGGGTATCCTATGGCTACACCTTC. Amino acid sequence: CASSNTRVSYGYTF.

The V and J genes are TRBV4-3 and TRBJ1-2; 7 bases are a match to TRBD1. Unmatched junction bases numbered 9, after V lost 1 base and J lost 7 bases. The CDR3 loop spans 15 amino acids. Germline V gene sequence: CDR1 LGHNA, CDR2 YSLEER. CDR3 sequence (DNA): TGCGCCAGCAGCCAAGGGGGCAGGGGGGAGATTGGCTACACCTTC. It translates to CASSQGGRGEIGYTF.

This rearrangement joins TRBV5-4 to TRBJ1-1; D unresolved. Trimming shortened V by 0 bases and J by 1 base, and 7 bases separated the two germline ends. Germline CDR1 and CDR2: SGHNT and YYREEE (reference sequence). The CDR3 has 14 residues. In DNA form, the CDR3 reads TGTGCCAGCAGCTTGGCCGGCGGGAACACTGAAGCTTTCTTT. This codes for CASSLAGGNTEAFF.

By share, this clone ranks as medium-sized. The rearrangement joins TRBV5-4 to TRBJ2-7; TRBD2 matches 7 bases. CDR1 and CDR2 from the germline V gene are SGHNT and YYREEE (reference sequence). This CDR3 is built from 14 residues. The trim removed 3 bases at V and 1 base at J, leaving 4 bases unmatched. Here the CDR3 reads CASSSGLSSYEQYF. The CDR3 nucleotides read TGTGCCAGCAGCTCGGGACTATCTTCCTACGAGCAGTACTTC.

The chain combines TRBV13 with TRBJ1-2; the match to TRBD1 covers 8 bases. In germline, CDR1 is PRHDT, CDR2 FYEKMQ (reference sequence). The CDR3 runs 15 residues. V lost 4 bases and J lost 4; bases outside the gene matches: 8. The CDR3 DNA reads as TGTGCCAGCAGCTCGGGACAGGCTGTCAGCTATGGCTACACCTTC. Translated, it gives CASSSGQAVSYGYTF.

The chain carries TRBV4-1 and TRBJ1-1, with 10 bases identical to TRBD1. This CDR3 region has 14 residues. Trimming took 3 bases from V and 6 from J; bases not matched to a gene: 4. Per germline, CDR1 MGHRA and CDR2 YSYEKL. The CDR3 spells CASSQGQGLPEAFF. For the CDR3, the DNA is TGCGCCAGCAGCCAGGGACAGGGGTTGCCTGAAGCTTTCTTT.

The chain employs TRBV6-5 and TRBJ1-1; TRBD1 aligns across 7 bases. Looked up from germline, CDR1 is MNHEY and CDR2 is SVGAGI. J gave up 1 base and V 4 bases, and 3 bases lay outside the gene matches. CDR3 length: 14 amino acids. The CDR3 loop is CASSLGQWNTEAFF. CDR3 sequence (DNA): TGTGCCAGCAGTTTGGGACAGTGGAACACTGAAGCTTTCTTT.

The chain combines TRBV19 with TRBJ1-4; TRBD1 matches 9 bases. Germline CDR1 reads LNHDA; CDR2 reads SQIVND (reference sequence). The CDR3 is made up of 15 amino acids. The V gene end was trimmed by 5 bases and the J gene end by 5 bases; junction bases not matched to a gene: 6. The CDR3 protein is CASSRVQGANEKLFF. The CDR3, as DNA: TGTGCCAGTAGTCGCGTACAGGGGGCGAATGAAAAACTGTTTTTT.

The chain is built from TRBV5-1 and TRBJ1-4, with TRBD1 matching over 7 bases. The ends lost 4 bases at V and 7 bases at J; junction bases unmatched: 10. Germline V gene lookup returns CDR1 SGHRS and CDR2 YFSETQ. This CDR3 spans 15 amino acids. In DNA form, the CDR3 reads TGCGCCAGCAGCGCCCTAGGGGACAGCGCTGAAAAACTGTTTTTT. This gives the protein CASSALGDSAEKLFF.

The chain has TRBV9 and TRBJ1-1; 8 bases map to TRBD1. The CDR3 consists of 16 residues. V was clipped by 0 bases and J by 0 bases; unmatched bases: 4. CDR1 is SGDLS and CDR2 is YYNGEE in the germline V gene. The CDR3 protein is CASSVARDRMNTEAFF. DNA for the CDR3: TGTGCCAGCAGCGTAGCTAGGGACAGGATGAACACTGAAGCTTTCTTT.

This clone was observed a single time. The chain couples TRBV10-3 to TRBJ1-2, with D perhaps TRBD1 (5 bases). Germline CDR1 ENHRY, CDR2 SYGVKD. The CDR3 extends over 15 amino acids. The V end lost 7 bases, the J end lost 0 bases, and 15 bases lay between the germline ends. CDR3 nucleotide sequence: TGTGCCATCACCGGGACTTCTCTAGCTAACTATGGCTACACCTTC. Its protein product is CAITGTSLANYGYTF.